This T cell receptor (beta chain) was found in a study of T cells in Graves' hyperthyroidism and ophthalmopathy. Study conclusions and caveats: Most thyroid clonotypes expanded above 0.001 appeared in blood too.

For this clonotype: Its matching antigen is unknown.

Regions amplified from RNA transcripts were the TCR beta CDR3 regions. HTBI primers were used for first-round RT-PCR of the TCR CDR3. TCRdb itself ran the multiplex PCR reads through MiXCR, one entry per CDR3 protein. The data hold about 700,000 distinct CDR3 sequences, with 45% observed a single time. CDR1 is DFQATT, CDR2 SNEGSKA, per germline (reference sequence). This CDR3 region has 15 residues. V was shortened by 2 bases and J by 5 bases, with 13 bases between the two germline ends. Uncontrolled infection, other autoimmune disease, pregnancy or lactation excluded patients. This receptor was identified in an adult man with Graves' disease, either hyperthyroidism or ophthalmopathy (not recorded which). The rearrangement uses TRBV20-1 and TRBJ1-6; D gene unclear. The sample consisted of peripheral blood or thyroid tissue (not recorded which). The CDR3 here is CSARSLQRDNSPLHF. CDR3 sequence (DNA): TGCAGTGCTAGAAGTCTACAGAGAGATAATTCACCCCTCCACTTT.